Shown below are 4 T cell receptor beta chains from a single sample sequenced in a study of T cells in Graves' hyperthyroidism and ophthalmopathy (dated by TCRdb to about 2019). Receptor libraries were prepared by multiplex PCR. The instrument was an Illumina HiSeq 2000. TCR beta CDR3 regions were amplified from RNA transcripts. A first-round RT-PCR of the TCR CDR3 used the HTBI primer set with the Qiagen OneStep RT-PCR kit. TCRdb itself trimmed the public reads at Q25 with fastp, ran MiXCR and retained productive beta chains. Identical CDR3 protein sequences are pooled into one entry, listed with their most common genes and DNA. The sample contains more than 500,000 distinct CDR3 sequences, about a sixth of them found a single time. The biggest ten clones account for around 4% of the sample. The sequencing sample was made of blood. These receptors came from a woman younger than 45 with Graves' hyperthyroidism.

With respect to this clonotype: This sequence may be a read error, since a much larger clone differs from it by one base. V gene TRBV12-3 or TRBV12-4 combines with J gene TRBJ2-1; D is ambiguous. Gene TRBJ2-7 matches the end of the DNA better, so the J call may be wrong. The CDR3 loop spans 14 amino acids. The CDR3, as DNA: TGTGCCAGCAGCCGGCCCCTATTAAACAATGAGCAGTACTTC. Translating gives CASSRPLLNNEQYF.

This clonotype was seen repeatedly, ten times or more. The V call is TRBV7-3, the J call TRBJ2-5; D tentatively reads TRBD1 or TRBD2 (5 bases each). In germline, CDR1 is SGHTA, CDR2 FQGTGA. The CDR3 runs 14 residues. Trimming removed 3 bases at V and 4 bases at J, with 12 bases between. CDR3 nucleotides: TGTGCCAGCAGCTTCAGTGGGGCGGGAGAGACCCAGTACTTC. This encodes CASSFSGAGETQYF.

This clonotype was detected many times. The chain uses TRBV7-2 and TRBJ2-5, with 9 bases aligning to TRBD1. The CDR3 runs to 14 residues. The germline gives CDR1 SGHTA, CDR2 FQGNSA. V shed 7 bases, J shed 5 bases, and the junction held 8 bases outside the gene matches. CDR3 coding DNA: TGTGCCAGCACCCCCGACAGGGGGAGGGAGACCCAGTACTTC. This gives the protein CASTPDRGRETQYF.

This clonotype has at least ten counts. The genes are TRBV12-3 or TRBV12-4 and TRBJ1-1; no firm D call. The CDR3 totals 12 residues. With 3 bases removed from V and 4 bases from J, the gap between germline ends came to 6 bases. CDR3 DNA: TGTGCCAGCAGTTTCGGGCTCACTGAAGCTTTCTTT. This codes for CASSFGLTEAFF.